The clone carrying this TCR beta chain was counted a few times. No antigen is known for it. Germline lookup yields CDR1 LGHNA and CDR2 YNFKEQ. The CDR3 spans 22 residues. Trimming removed 2 bases at V and 1 base at J, with 31 bases between. These data are taken from a study of CD8+ T cells in alopecia areata. Study summary: Oral tofacitinib (5 to 10 mg twice daily) was administered to treated patients. The protocol delivered tofacitinib for 6 to 18 months, then withdrew it for 6 months.

Study-wide results and limits: Because of a solitary nonresponder, the connection of baseline CD8+ expansion to response stays uncertain. In scalp, tofacitinib significantly decreased clonality and expanded CD8+ clones among the top 100.

Noted treatment: oral pan-JAK inhibitor, 5-10 mg twice daily. Extracted from the samples, RNA was reverse transcribed into cDNA to serve as the sequencing template. Produced via immunoSEQ multiplex PCR; TCRdb's table is partial and in-frame only. The sample has around 270,000 clones, 58% seen once; the top ten hold around 1.7%. Sample: CD4+ T cells sorted from blood, taken at week 24, from a patient treated with tofacitinib. The TCR sequence derives from a human donor with alopecia areata. The chain links TRBV4-2 to TRBJ2-3; possibly TRBD1 for D (5 bases). The DNA of the CDR3 is TGTGCCAGCAGCCAACCGAAGCGCCTCGACAGCCGTTCAGCCACACGCACAGATACGCAGTATTTT. Translating gives CASSQPKRLDSRSATRTDTQYF.